These 15 T cell receptor beta chains were sequenced from one sample in a study of cytomegalovirus exposure and HLA in healthy donors (dated by TCRdb to the late 2010s). To prepare the library, the immunoSEQ multiplex PCR assay was applied. The multiplex PCR relied on a mix of 60 forward primers for TCR Vbeta segments and 13 reverse primers for TCR Jbeta segments. Imported from immuneACCESS, the table was reduced by TCRdb to in-frame sequences with V and J called. These copies leave out some clones; in studies compared against another copy, an unresolved V gene accounts for under half, and the cause of the remainder is not known. This sample comprises around 160,000 clones, 60% to 80% of them detected only once. Roughly 7.8% of the sample rests with the top ten. The specimen was PBMCs. The receptors come from a woman between 35 and 50 years old in good health and CMV-seropositive.

V and J are TRBV9 and TRBJ1-2; D is possibly TRBD1 (5 bases). The CDR3 is 13 amino acids. The V gene lost 4 bases and the J gene lost 4 bases, with 11 bases spanning the gap. Germline lookup yields CDR1 SGDLS and CDR2 YYNGEE. The CDR3: CASSLGPGYGYTF. DNA for the CDR3: TGTGCCAGCAGCCTGGGGCCTGGCTATGGCTACACCTTC.

This chain uses TRBV19 with TRBJ1-4; 7 bases line up with TRBD1. Trimming cost V 5 bases and J 7 bases; bases outside gene matches: 10. This CDR3 is built from 15 residues. Germline CDR1 LNHDA, CDR2 SQIVND (reference sequence). In nucleotides, the CDR3 is TGTGCCAGTAGTTTGGACCTGGACAGGTCTGAAAAACTGTTTTTT. Its protein product is CASSLDLDRSEKLFF.

This sequence joins TRBV9 and TRBJ1-2, with D perhaps TRBD1 (6 bases). CDR3 length equals 19 residues. CDR1 is SGDLS and CDR2 is YYNGEE in the germline V gene. V was trimmed by 4 bases and J by 2 bases, leaving 27 bases between them. This CDR3 reads CASSPSIQGRRRLNYGYTF. The CDR3, as DNA: TGTGCCAGCAGCCCCTCAATCCAGGGGCGAAGACGTTTGAACTATGGCTACACCTTC.

V gene TRBV4-2 combines with J gene TRBJ2-1; 8 positions match TRBD2. CDR3 size: 16 residues. V trimming: 7 bases; J trimming: 2 bases; junction bases outside the gene matches: 10. From germline, CDR1 is LGHNA and CDR2 YNFKEQ. In DNA, the CDR3 is TGTGCCAGCAAAGTTTCTCCAGCGGGAGCCTACAATGAGCAGTTCTTC. This gives the protein CASKVSPAGAYNEQFF.

The chain joins TRBV7-9 to TRBJ2-1, with TRBD2 identical over 7 bases. Germline assignment: CDR1 SEHNR and CDR2 FQNEAQ (reference sequence). CDR3 length: 15 amino acids. The V gene end was trimmed by 5 bases and the J gene end by 5 bases; junction bases not matched to a gene: 9. CDR3 sequence (DNA): TGTGCCAGCAGCCCACTCCCTAGCGGCCACAATGAGCAGTTCTTC. Its protein product is CASSPLPSGHNEQFF.

The gene calls are TRBV6-5 and TRBJ2-1; 13 bases agree with TRBD2. Germline CDR1 reads MNHEY; CDR2 reads SVGAGI. The CDR3 is 15 amino acids. Losses at the gene ends were 4 bases for V and 9 bases for J; bases not matched to a gene: 6. The CDR3 nucleotides are TGTGCCAGCAGTTCACTAGCGGGAGGGTTTGGTGAGCAGTTCTTC. It specifies CASSSLAGGFGEQFF.

CDR3 coding DNA: TGTGCCAGCCTTACCGGCGGGGGCTTCACCGCTTCCTACGAGCAGTACTTC. It is translated as CASLTGGGFTASYEQYF. The rearrangement uses TRBV28 and TRBJ2-7; TRBD2 is a possible D gene (7 bases). The CDR3 contains 17 residues. The V gene lost 8 bases and the J gene lost 1 base, with 24 bases spanning the gap. Germline V gene sequence: CDR1 MDHEN, CDR2 SYDVKM. The whole variable domain, filled in from reference TRBV28 and TRBJ2-7, reads DVKVTQSSRYLVKRTGEKVFLECVQDMDHENMFWYRQDPGLGLRLIYFSYDVKMKEKGDIPEGYSVSREKKERFSLILESASTNQTSMYLCASLTGGGFTASYEQYFGPGTRLTVT.

This clone has just one count. The chain combines TRBV4-2 with TRBJ1-4; 8 positions match TRBD1. Germline CDR1 and CDR2: LGHNA and YNFKEQ. V dropped 2 bases and J dropped 2; count of bases not matched to a gene: 7. The CDR3 sequence is 17 residues long. The chain's CDR3 is CASSQFQGANTNEKLFF. The DNA for the CDR3 is TGTGCCAGCAGCCAATTCCAGGGGGCGAATACTAATGAAAAACTGTTTTTT.

This clone turned up a few times. V and J are TRBV7-9 and TRBJ2-7; 8 positions agree with TRBD2. CDR3 length: 17 residues. The J segment lost 2 bases and the V segment lost 3 bases, leaving 12 bases of the junction unmatched. Germline assignment: CDR1 SEHNR and CDR2 FQNEAQ (reference sequence). CDR3 in amino acids: CASSFSPGLGPTYEQYF. DNA for the CDR3: TGTGCCAGCAGCTTCTCCCCGGGACTAGGACCTACCTACGAGCAGTACTTC.

V gene TRBV10-2 combines with J gene TRBJ2-5; 7 positions agree with TRBD1. Unmatched junction bases numbered 3, after V lost 6 bases and J lost 5 bases. Germline V gives CDR1 WSHSY, CDR2 SAAADI. This CDR3 region has 12 residues. The CDR3 loop reads CASRDRDETQYF. Here the CDR3 DNA reads TGCGCCAGCAGAGACAGGGATGAGACCCAGTACTTC.

CDR3: CASSLRSGGLYF. DNA of the CDR3: TGTGCCAGCAGCTTAAGGAGTGGAGGATTGTACTTC. V usage is TRBV11-1 and J usage is TRBJ2-5; D is possibly TRBD2 (5 bases). Trimming removed 2 bases from V and 13 bases from J, with 14 bases in between. Germline-derived CDR1 and CDR2 are SGHAT and FQDESV (reference sequence). The CDR3 extends over 12 amino acids.

This chain uses TRBV28 with TRBJ1-5, with D possibly matching TRBD1 (6 bases). V dropped 3 bases and J dropped 2 bases, with 17 bases sitting between them. Germline V lookup: CDR1 MDHEN, CDR2 SYDVKM. The CDR3 is 17 amino acids. DNA of the CDR3: TGTGCCAGCAGTTTGAGACAGGCCCCCCAGGGCAATCAGCCCCAGCATTTT. This encodes CASSLRQAPQGNQPQHF. The variable domain in full, with the rest retrieved from reference TRBV28 and TRBJ1-5, is DVKVTQSSRYLVKRTGEKVFLECVQDMDHENMFWYRQDPGLGLRLIYFSYDVKMKEKGDIPEGYSVSREKKERFSLILESASTNQTSMYLCASSLRQAPQGNQPQHFGDGTRLSIL.

The V and J genes are TRBV21-1 and TRBJ2-1; the table gives TRBD2 as D, unverified against the DNA. TRBV21-1 is shown as a pseudogene. The CDR3 extends over 16 amino acids. CDR3 nucleotides: TGTGCCAGCATCGTACTGGGCGGGAGGCCGCGTAATGAGCAGTTCTTC. This translates into CASIVLGGRPRNEQFF.

The table lists this clone with a few counts. The chain links TRBV10-2 to TRBJ2-1; 11 nucleotides align to TRBD2. This CDR3 has 16 amino acids. V dropped 4 bases and J dropped 5; count of bases not matched to a gene: 7. The germline V gene has CDR1 WSHSY and CDR2 SAAADI. CDR3: CASSVLTSGNNNEQFF. The DNA of the CDR3 is TGCGCCAGCAGTGTTTTGACTAGCGGGAATAACAATGAGCAGTTCTTC.

The chain combines TRBV6-6 with TRBJ2-1; D unclear. Trimming pared 5 bases from V and 5 bases from J, leaving 10 bases between. The germline gives CDR1 MNHNY, CDR2 SVGAGI (reference sequence). The CDR3 length is 13 residues. The DNA for the CDR3 is TGTGCCAGCAGTACGTTAGGAGACAATGAGCAGTTCTTC. Translating gives CASSTLGDNEQFF.